This T cell receptor beta chain was identified during a study of HIV-infected patients and healthy controls. Study-level findings and limits: Size-matched repertoire data failed to replicate the apparent Gini index recovery after therapy in HIV-infected patients.

Germline trimming cut 4 bases from V and 3 bases from J; bases unmatched to any gene: 6. Germline assignment: CDR1 SGHNT and CDR2 YYREEE (reference sequence). The CDR3 spans 14 residues. Follow-up blood was drawn about 14 weeks, roughly three months, after antiretroviral therapy began. No cell fractionation was done, so the repertoire covers all unsorted peripheral blood T cells. The sample holds a few counts of this clonotype. Its target is unknown. Around 530 ng RNA was reverse transcribed with alpha and beta constant-region primers. Separate chain-specific third strand synthesis with multiplexing indices produced the alpha and beta libraries. Priming off the SP2 site generated the second strand. One entry per CDR3 protein results from TCRdb running MiXCR on the 5' RACE reads. The table has 19,000 or so distinct CDR3 sequences, 8.5% to 9% seen once.

The chain combines TRBV5-4 with TRBJ1-2; 7 bases align to TRBD1. This TCR derives from an adult with HIV infection. The material was blood, obtained during antiretroviral therapy. Here the CDR3 DNA reads TGTGCCAGCAGCCCCGCCGGGACAGACTATGGCTACACCTTC. Its translation is CASSPAGTDYGYTF.